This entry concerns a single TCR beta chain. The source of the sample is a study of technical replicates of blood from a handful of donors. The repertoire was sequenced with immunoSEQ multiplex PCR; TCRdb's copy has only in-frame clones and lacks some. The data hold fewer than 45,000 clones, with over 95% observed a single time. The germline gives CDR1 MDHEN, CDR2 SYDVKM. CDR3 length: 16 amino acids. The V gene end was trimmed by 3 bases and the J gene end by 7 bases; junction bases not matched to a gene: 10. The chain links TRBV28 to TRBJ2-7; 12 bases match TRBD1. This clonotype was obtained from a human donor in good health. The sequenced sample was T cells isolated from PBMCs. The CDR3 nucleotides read TGTGCCAGCAGTTTTCCCACGGGGACAGGGGGCAAGGAGCAGTACTTC. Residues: CASSFPTGTGGKEQYF.